The TCR beta chain described here comes from a study of cytomegalovirus exposure and HLA in healthy donors. The PCR had 60 Vbeta and 13 Jbeta primers. The method was immunoSEQ multiplex PCR; TCRdb's version includes in-frame clones alone and lacks a portion of them. The data hold 150,000 or so clones, with 83% observed a single time. Concerning this clone: The target antigen is unknown.

General study findings and limits: A few chains tied to CMV proved CMV antigen-specific in vitro.

The receptor was isolated from a man in his forties or fifties in good health and CMV-seropositive. The sample comprised PBMCs.

CDR3 loop: CASSLGQWRTDTQYF. The DNA of the CDR3 is TGTGCCAGCAGCTTAGGGCAGTGGAGGACAGATACGCAGTATTTT. This chain uses TRBV7-8 with TRBJ2-3; tentative D call: TRBD2 (5 bases). The CDR3 contains 15 residues. Trimming shortened V by 1 base and J by 3 bases, and 11 bases separated the two germline ends. Germline-derived CDR1 and CDR2 are SGHVS and FQNEAQ.